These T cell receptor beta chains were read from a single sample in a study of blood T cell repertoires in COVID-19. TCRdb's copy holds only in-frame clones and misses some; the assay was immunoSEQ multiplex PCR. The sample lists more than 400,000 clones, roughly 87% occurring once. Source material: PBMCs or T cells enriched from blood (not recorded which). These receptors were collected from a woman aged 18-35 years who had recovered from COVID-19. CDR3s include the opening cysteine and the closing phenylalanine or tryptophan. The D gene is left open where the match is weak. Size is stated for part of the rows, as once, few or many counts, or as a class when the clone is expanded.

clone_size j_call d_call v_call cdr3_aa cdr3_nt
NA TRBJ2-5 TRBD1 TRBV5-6 CASSFGTGVVETQYF TGTGCCAGCAGCTTCGGGACAGGGGTTGTAGAGACCCAGTACTTC
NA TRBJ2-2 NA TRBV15 CATSRRDSGMELFF TGTGCCACCAGCAGGCGGGACAGTGGGATGGAGCTGTTTTTT
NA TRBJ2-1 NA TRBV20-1 CSAPRVDEQFF TGCAGTGCACCGCGAGTAGATGAGCAGTTCTTC
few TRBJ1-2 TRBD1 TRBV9 CASSTEPTGAGGYTF TGTGCCAGCAGCACTGAGCCTACAGGGGCGGGCGGCTACACCTTC
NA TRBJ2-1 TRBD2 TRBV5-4 CASSYIRSSGGSSYNEQFF TGTGCCAGCAGCTACATAAGGAGTAGCGGGGGTAGCTCCTACAATGAGCAGTTCTTC
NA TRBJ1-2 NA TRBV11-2 CASSLDGTANYGYTF TGTGCCAGCAGCTTAGACGGTACGGCTAACTATGGCTACACCTTC
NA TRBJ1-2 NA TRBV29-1 CTEGPGYTF TGCACGGAGGGGCCGGGCTACACCTTC
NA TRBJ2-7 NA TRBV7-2 CASSLDADFTYEQYF TGTGCCAGCAGCTTAGATGCGGATTTTACCTACGAGCAGTACTTC
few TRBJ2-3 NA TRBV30 CAWSVRGSPTDTQYF TGTGCCTGGAGTGTACGCGGATCTCCGACAGATACGCAGTATTTT
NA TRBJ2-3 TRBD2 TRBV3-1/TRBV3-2 CASSQGPVSGGTDTQYF TGTGCCAGCAGCCAGGGGCCCGTTAGCGGGGGCACAGATACGCAGTATTTT
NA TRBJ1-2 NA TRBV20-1 CSARQGYGYTF TGCAGTGCTAGACAGGGTTATGGCTACACCTTC
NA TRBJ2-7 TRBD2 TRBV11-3 CASSYGGGDSYEQYF TGTGCCAGCAGCTACGGCGGGGGGGATTCCTACGAGCAGTACTTC
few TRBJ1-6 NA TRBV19 CASSETGRVASPLHF TGTGCCAGTAGTGAGACAGGACGTGTGGCTTCACCCCTCCACTTT
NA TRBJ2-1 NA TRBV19 CASSLQGSANEQFF TGTGCCAGTAGTCTGCAGGGGAGTGCCAATGAGCAGTTCTTC
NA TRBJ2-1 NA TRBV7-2 CASSLGRNNEQFF TGTGCCAGCAGCTTGGGGAGGAACAATGAGCAGTTCTTC
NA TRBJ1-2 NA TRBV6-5 CASRKIGGNYGYTF TGTGCCAGCAGGAAAATAGGAGGGAACTATGGCTACACCTTC
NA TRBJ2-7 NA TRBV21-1 CASSKVGGGRASYEQYF TGTGCCAGCAGCAAAGTAGGCGGGGGACGTGCCTCCTACGAGCAGTACTTC
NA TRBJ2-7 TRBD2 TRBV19 CASRVNGGADEQYF TGTGCCAGTAGAGTGAACGGGGGGGCCGACGAGCAGTACTTC
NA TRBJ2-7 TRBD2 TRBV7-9 CASSRTTSAGGPTYEQYF TGTGCCAGCAGCCGAACTACCTCAGCGGGGGGGCCCACCTACGAGCAGTACTTC
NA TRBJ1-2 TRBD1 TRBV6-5 CASDRGPDYGYTF TGTGCCAGCGACAGGGGGCCTGACTATGGCTACACCTTC
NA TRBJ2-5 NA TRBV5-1 CASSLVQETQYF TGCGCCAGCAGCTTGGTACAAGAGACCCAGTACTTC
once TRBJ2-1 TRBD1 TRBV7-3 CASSSTGGGEQFF TGTGCCAGCAGCTCGACAGGGGGAGGGGAGCAGTTCTTC
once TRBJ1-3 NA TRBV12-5 CASGFSLSSGNTIYF TGTGCTAGTGGTTTTTCTCTATCCTCTGGAAACACCATATATTTT
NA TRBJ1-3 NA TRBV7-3 CASNRENTIYF TGTGCCAGCAACCGGGAGAACACCATATATTTT
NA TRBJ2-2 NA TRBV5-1 CASSLELVDTGELFF TGCGCCAGCAGCTTGGAGTTAGTAGACACCGGGGAGCTGTTTTTT
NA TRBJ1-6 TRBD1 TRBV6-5 CASSPVGTGNSPLHF TGTGCCAGCAGTCCGGTGGGGACAGGGAATTCACCCCTCCACTTT
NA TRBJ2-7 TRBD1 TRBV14 CASSQCRQGCEQYF TGTGCCAGCAGCCAATGTAGACAGGGGTGCGAGCAGTACTTC
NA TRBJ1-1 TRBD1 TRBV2 CASSYGQDNTEAFF TGTGCCAGCAGTTACGGACAGGACAACACTGAAGCTTTCTTT
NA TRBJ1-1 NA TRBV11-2 CASSSTMNTEAFF TGTGCCAGCAGCTCGACTATGAACACTGAAGCTTTCTTT
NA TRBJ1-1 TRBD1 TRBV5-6 CASSQGTGVSYTEAFF TGTGCCAGCAGCCAAGGGACAGGGGTATCGTACACTGAAGCTTTCTTT
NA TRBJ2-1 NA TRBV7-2 CASRDNPNNEQFF TGTGCCAGTAGAGACAACCCCAACAATGAGCAGTTCTTC
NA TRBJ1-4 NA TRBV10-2 CASTSRQVGSEKLFF TGCGCCAGCACCAGCCGACAGGTTGGTAGTGAAAAACTGTTTTTT
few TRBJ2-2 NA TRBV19 CASRSQGGELFF TGTGCCAGTAGGTCGCAGGGCGGGGAGCTGTTTTTT
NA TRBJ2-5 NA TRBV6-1 CASSDHVSGTQYF TGTGCCAGCAGTGATCACGTTTCCGGGACCCAGTACTTC
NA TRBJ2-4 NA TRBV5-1 CASSLGAGEGQNIQYF TGCGCCAGCAGCTTGGGTGCAGGGGAAGGGCAAAACATTCAGTACTTC
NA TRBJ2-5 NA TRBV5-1 CASSLDARSETQYF TGCGCCAGCAGCTTGGATGCTAGGTCGGAGACCCAGTACTTC
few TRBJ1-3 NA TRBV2 CASRGGVGGNTIYF TGTGCCAGCAGAGGCGGGGTAGGCGGAAACACCATATATTTT
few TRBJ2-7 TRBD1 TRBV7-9 CASSSWDRDEQYF TGTGCCAGCAGCTCATGGGACAGGGACGAGCAGTACTTC
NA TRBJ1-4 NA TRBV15 CATLDPTGSNEKLFF TGTGCCACTCTAGACCCGACGGGGTCGAATGAAAAACTGTTTTTT
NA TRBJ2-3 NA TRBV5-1 CASSLELRTDTQYF TGCGCCAGCAGCTTGGAACTTCGCACAGATACGCAGTATTTT
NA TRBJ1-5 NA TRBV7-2 CASSFGSGVGQPQHF TGTGCCAGCAGCTTTGGGTCAGGGGTCGGTCAGCCCCAGCATTTT
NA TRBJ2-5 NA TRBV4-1 CASSQAVLETQYF TGCGCCAGCAGCCAAGCAGTCCTGGAGACCCAGTACTTC
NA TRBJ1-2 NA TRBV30 CAWNRAGTDGYTF TGTGCCTGGAATCGGGCGGGTACCGATGGCTACACCTTC
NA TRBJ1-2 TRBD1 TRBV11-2 CASSPGQGNYGYTF TGTGCCAGCAGCCCGGGACAGGGGAACTATGGCTACACCTTC
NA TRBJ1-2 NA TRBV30 CAWSTLRGHGYTF TGTGCCTGGAGCACTCTAAGGGGCCATGGCTACACCTTC
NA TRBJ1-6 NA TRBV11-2 CASRRDYNSPLHF TGTGCCAGCAGGCGGGATTATAATTCACCCCTCCACTTT
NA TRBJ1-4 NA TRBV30 CAWSLGGAEEEKLFF TGTGCCTGGAGTCTTGGTGGGGCAGAAGAAGAAAAACTGTTTTTT
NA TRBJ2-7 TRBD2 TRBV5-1 CASSFTPSGGTGEQYF TGCGCCAGCAGCTTTACGCCTAGCGGGGGTACAGGTGAACAGTACTTC
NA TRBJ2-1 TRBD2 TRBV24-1 CATSDLTSGGSNEQFF TGTGCCACCAGTGACCTGACTAGCGGGGGGAGTAATGAGCAGTTCTTC
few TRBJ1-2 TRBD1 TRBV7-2 CASSTPGQGGYGYTF TGTGCCAGCAGCACGCCGGGACAGGGGGGCTATGGCTACACCTTC
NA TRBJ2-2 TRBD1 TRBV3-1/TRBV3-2 CASSQAYRGNTGELFF TGTGCCAGCAGCCAAGCCTACAGGGGGAACACCGGGGAGCTGTTTTTT
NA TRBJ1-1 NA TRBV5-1 CASSLGGRGTEAFF TGCGCCAGCAGCTTGGGGGGCAGGGGTACTGAAGCTTTCTTT
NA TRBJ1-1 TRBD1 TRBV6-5 CASSYWGQGDTEAFF TGTGCCAGCAGTTACTGGGGACAGGGGGACACTGAAGCTTTCTTT
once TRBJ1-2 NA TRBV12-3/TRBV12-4 CASRPAAGGYTF TGTGCCAGCCGCCCGGCGGCGGGAGGCTACACCTTC